This T cell receptor (beta chain) was profiled in a study of CD8 T cells in ankylosing spondylitis listed by TCRdb under 2017. The study in broad terms: The study set out to find disease-linked TCR variants by profiling T cell receptor beta repertoires in ankylosing spondylitis patients and healthy donors. The full study cohort comprised 25 or so ankylosing spondylitis patients and roughly 100 healthy donors. Samples of peripheral blood were taken, and for ankylosing spondylitis patients, synovial fluid was collected as well.

The research as a whole found: The disease-linked clones had a CD8+ phenotype and were found at relatively low frequencies in peripheral blood. Some motif variants had previously been reported in the synovial fluid and blood of reactive arthritis patients, which suggests shared mechanisms of disease initiation. The disease-linked clones were reported to be significantly enriched in matched synovial fluid samples from ankylosing spondylitis patients. Blood from ankylosing spondylitis patients appeared to be characterized by a TCR beta motif made up of fewer than ten highly homologous amino acid variants.

The listed sequencing device is Illumina HiSeq 2500. Quantitative 5'-RACE with molecular barcodes was the method used to prepare the TCR beta libraries. Concerning the study's data processing: To identify disease-linked TCR variants, a new computational method was used, one built on a probabilistic model of VDJ rearrangement. The public sequencing data were trimmed at Q25 with fastp and processed into clonotypes with MiXCR by TCRdb, which kept only in-frame beta chains. Every CDR3 protein is listed once, alongside the most common genes and DNA of its rows. TCRdb, not the original authors, processed these V and J calls. The sample yields about 240,000 distinct CDR3 sequences; roughly 8.6% were counted once. Jointly, the top ten make up approximately 7% of the sample. A word on this clonotype: The antigen it binds to is not known. The record has no base qualities; no much larger clone is one base away.

The CDR3 holds 15 amino acids from the cysteine to the phenylalanine. The retained sequence is limited to the CDR3, 45 bases, with the frame set at the first base. Taken from the germline V gene, the CDR1 and CDR2 loops are SGHTA and FQGNSA. Clipping removes 7 bases from V and 5 bases from J, with 9 as the unmatched junction base count. Sequenced input: blood, either unsorted or a sorted T cell fraction (not recorded which). The clonotype originates from a male donor with ankylosing spondylitis or in good health (not recorded which). The sequence links TRBV7-2 to TRBJ2-5, with 11 junctional bases fitting TRBD2. The nucleotide sequence reads as follows: TGTGCCAGCACTATGACGCCTAGCGGGGGGGAGACCCAGTACTTC. Protein translation: CASTMTPSGGETQYF.